This passage covers 5 T cell receptor beta chains from one sample sequenced in a study of shared clonotypes between healthy human individuals. The protocol was immunoSEQ multiplex PCR, while the TCRdb copy is restricted to in-frame clones and leaves out a portion. Here the sample spans approximately 980,000 clones, about 80% being singletons. The material sequenced was memory CD4+ T cells sorted from blood. Specified subset: CD45RA-negative fraction. The receptor set was obtained from a young man in good health.

The chain recombines TRBV6-1 with TRBJ1-1; D not resolved. The length of the CDR3 is 14 residues. V gave up 7 bases and J gave up 1 base, with 13 bases separating them. From germline, CDR1 is MNHNS and CDR2 SASEGT. Here the CDR3 DNA reads TGTGCCAGCAAGGTAGAAACAACGAACACTGAAGCTTTCTTT. Amino acid sequence: CASKVETTNTEAFF.

This clone was picked up one time. V usage is TRBV7-2 and J usage is TRBJ2-1, with D unresolved. The CDR3 spans 13 residues. V lost 3 bases, J lost 7 bases, and 10 bases lay in between. Germline V lookup: CDR1 SGHTA, CDR2 FQGNSA. Here the CDR3 reads CASSLDGFNEQFF. The CDR3 bases are TGTGCCAGCAGCTTGGATGGTTTTAATGAGCAGTTCTTC.

This clone was counted a few times. The CDR3 DNA sequence: TGCGCCAGCAGCCAAGAGGGCGGGAGGTATACCGGGGAGCTGTTTTTT. It translates to CASSQEGGRYTGELFF. This chain joins TRBV4-3 and TRBJ2-2; 8 bases fit TRBD2. The CDR3 sequence is 16 residues long. The V and J ends lost 0 bases and 5 bases, in that order; junction bases with no gene match: 5. Per the germline V gene, CDR1 is LGHNA and CDR2 is YSLEER.

This clone was picked up a small number of times. The rearrangement uses TRBV10-3 and TRBJ1-5, with 7 bases aligning to TRBD1. This CDR3 spans 11 amino acids. Germline V gives CDR1 ENHRY, CDR2 SYGVKD. With V trimmed by 10 bases and J by 8 bases, 5 bases remained unmatched. In DNA form, the CDR3 reads TGTGCCACAGGGGGGTATGAGCCCCAGCATTTT. Amino acids: CATGGYEPQHF.

This clone was seen a handful of times. The chain couples TRBV19 to TRBJ2-1; tentative D call: TRBD2 (6 bases). This CDR3 is 13 amino acids long. V lost 9 bases, J lost 10 bases, and 19 bases lay in between. In germline, CDR1 is LNHDA, CDR2 SQIVND (reference sequence). The CDR3 is CASEAGYGGEQFF. The CDR3 nucleotides read TGTGCCAGCGAGGCGGGGTATGGAGGGGAGCAGTTCTTC.